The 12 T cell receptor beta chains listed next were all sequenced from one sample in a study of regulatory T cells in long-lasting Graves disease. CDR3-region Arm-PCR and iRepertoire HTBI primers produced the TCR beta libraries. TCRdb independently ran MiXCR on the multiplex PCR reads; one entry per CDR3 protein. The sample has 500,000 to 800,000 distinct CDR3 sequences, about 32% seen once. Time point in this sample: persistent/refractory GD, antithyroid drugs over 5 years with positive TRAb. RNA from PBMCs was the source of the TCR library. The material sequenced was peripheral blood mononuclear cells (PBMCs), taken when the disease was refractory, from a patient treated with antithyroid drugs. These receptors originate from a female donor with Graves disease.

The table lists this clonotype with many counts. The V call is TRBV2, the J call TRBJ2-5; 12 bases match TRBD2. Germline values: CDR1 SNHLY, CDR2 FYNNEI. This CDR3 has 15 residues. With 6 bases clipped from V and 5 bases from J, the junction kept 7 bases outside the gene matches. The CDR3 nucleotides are TGTGCCAGCAGAGAACTAGCGGGAGGCCGGGAGACCCAGTACTTC. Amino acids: CASRELAGGRETQYF. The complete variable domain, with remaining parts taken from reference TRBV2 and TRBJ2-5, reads EPEVTQTPSHQVTQMGQEVILRCVPISNHLYFYWYRQILGQKVEFLVSFYNNEISEKSEIFDDQFSVERPDGSNFTLKIRSTKLEDSAMYFCASRELAGGRETQYFGPGTRLLVL.

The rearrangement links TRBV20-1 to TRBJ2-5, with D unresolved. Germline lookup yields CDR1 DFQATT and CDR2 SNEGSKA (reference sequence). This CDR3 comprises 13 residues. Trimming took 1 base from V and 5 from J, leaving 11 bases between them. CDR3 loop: CSARGKGWETQYF. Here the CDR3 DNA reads TGCAGTGCTAGAGGGAAAGGCTGGGAGACCCAGTACTTC.

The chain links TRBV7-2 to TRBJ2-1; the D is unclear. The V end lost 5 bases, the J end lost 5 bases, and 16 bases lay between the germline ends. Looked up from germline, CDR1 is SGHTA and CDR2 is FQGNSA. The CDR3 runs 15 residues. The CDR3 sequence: CASSPAANPHNEQFF. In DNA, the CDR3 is TGTGCCAGCAGCCCGGCCGCTAATCCCCACAATGAGCAGTTCTTC.

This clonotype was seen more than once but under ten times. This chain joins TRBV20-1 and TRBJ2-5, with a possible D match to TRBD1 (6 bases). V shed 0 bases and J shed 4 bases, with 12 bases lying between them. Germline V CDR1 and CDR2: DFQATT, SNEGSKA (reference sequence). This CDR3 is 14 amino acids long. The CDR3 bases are TGCAGTGCTAGAGATTCTCAGGGGTCAGAGACCCAGTACTTC. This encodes CSARDSQGSETQYF.

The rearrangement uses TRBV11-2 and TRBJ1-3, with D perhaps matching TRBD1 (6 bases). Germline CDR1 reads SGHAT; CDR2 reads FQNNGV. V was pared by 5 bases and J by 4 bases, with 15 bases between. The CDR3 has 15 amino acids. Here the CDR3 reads CASSQAGTYGNTIYF. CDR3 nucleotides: TGTGCCAGCAGCCAGGCGGGGACATACGGAAACACCATATATTTT.

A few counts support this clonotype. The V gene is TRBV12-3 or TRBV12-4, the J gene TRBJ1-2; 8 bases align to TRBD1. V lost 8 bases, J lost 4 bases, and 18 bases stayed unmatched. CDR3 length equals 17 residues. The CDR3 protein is CASSPAGQGAFGYGYTF. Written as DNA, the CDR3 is TGTGCCAGCTCACCAGCCGGACAGGGAGCTTTCGGCTATGGCTACACCTTC.

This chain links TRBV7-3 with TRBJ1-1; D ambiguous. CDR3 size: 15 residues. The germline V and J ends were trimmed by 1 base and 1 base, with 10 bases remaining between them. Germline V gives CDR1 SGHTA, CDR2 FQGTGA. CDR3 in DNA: TGTGCCAGCAGCTTAATACGGGCGAAGAACACTGAAGCTTTCTTT. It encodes CASSLIRAKNTEAFF. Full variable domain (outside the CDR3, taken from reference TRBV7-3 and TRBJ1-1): GAGVSQTPSNKVTEKGKYVELRCDPISGHTALYWYRQSLGQGPEFLIYFQGTGAADDSGLPNDRFFAVRPEGSVSTLKIQRTERGDSAVYLCASSLIRAKNTEAFFGQGTRLTVV.

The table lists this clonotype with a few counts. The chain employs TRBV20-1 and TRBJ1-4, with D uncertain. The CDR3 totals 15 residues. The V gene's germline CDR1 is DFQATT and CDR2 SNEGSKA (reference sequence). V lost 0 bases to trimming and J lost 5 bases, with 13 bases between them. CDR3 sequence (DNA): TGCAGTGCTAGAGAGGGCGGGGTGGGGAATGAAAAACTGTTTTTT. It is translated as CSAREGGVGNEKLFF.

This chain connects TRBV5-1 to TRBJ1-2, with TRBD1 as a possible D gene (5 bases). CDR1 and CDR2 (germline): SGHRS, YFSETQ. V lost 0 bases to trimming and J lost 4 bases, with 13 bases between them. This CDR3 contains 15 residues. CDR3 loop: CASSLGTPRGYGYTF. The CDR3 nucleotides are TGCGCCAGCAGCTTGGGGACACCCCGAGGCTATGGCTACACCTTC.

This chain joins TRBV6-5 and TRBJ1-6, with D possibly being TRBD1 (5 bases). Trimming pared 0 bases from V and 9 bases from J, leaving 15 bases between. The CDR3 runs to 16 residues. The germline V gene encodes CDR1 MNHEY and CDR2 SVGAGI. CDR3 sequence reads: CASSYSTRGDGSPLHF. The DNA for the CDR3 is TGTGCCAGCAGTTACTCGACCAGAGGGGACGGTTCACCCCTCCACTTT.

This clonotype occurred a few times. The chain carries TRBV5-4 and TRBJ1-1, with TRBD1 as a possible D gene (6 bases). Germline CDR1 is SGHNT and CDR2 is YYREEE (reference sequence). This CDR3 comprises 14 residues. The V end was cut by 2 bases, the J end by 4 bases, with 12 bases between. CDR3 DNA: TGTGCCAGCAGCTTACCAGGGGAGAGCACTGAAGCTTTCTTT. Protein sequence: CASSLPGESTEAFF.

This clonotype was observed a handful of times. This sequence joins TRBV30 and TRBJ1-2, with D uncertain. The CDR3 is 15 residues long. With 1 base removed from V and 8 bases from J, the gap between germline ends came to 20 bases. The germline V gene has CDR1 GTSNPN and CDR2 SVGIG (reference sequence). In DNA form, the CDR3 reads TGTGCCTGGAGTGCCACATATGGCGATGGTGCGGGCTACACCTTC. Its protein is CAWSATYGDGAGYTF.